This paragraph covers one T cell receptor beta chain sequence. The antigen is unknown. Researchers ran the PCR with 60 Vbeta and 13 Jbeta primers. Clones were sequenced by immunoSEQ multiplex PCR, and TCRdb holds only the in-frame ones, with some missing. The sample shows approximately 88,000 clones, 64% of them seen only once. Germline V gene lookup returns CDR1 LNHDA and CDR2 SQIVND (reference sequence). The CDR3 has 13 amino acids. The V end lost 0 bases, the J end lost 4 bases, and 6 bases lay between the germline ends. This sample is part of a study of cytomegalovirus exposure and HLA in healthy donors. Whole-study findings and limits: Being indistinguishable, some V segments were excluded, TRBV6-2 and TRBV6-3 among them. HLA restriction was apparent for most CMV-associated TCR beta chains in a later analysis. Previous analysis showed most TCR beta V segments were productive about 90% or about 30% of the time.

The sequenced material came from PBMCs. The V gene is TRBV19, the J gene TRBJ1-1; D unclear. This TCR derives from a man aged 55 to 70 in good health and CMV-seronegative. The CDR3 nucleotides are TGTGCCAGTAGTATAGAGAGGAGCACTGAAGCTTTCTTT. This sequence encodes CASSIERSTEAFF.